This TCR beta chain comes out of a study of T-cell reconstitution after alpha-beta-depleted transplantation in children. General study points: Surviving recipient T cells and thymic progenitors underlay high day-60 TCRbeta diversity in some patients. Newly made T cells mostly supplied T-cell counts and diversity one year after transplant. Several hundred rapidly expanded clones from non-depleted graft cells reportedly supplied alpha-beta T cells about two months post-transplant.

In regard to this clonotype: Its antigen is currently unknown.

The CDR3 extends over 13 amino acids. Germline V lookup: CDR1 MNHNS, CDR2 SASEGT. Trimming left V 7 bases short and J 4 bases short, with 12 bases between. Preparing the TCRbeta library involved the use of unique molecular identifiers. TCRdb re-called the PCR reads through MiXCR, storing one row per CDR3 protein. The data hold 300,000 to 400,000 distinct CDR3 sequences, with roughly 17% observed a single time. The V and J genes are TRBV6-1 and TRBJ2-3; no clear D. Sequences were derived from PBMCs, mostly from graft donor cells, sampled 360 days after TCRalphabeta/CD19-depleted stem cell transplant. This clonotype was sampled from a male patient under 10 years old who had a stem cell transplant for acute lymphoblastic leukemia, so the T cells may come from the graft donor. The CDR3 reads CASKPGWADTQYF. CDR3 bases: TGTGCCAGCAAACCTGGGTGGGCAGATACGCAGTATTTT.